Below are 30 T cell receptor beta chains sequenced from a single sample in a study of identical twins. TCRdb itself ran the 5' RACE reads through MiXCR, one entry per CDR3 protein. The sample includes more than 1.5 million distinct CDR3 sequences, around a third of them seen just once. The specimen sequenced was cord blood. These receptors originate from a newborn girl in good health.

The rearrangement uses TRBV11-1 and TRBJ2-1; perhaps TRBD2 as D (6 bases). Germline CDR1 SGHAT, CDR2 FQDESV (reference sequence). The V and J ends lost 0 bases and 0 bases respectively, with 12 bases between them. The CDR3 runs to 17 residues. The CDR3 loop reads CASSLAGGTGSYNEQFF. The CDR3 DNA reads as TGTGCCAGCAGCTTAGCGGGAGGTACGGGCTCCTACAATGAGCAGTTCTTC.

The rearrangement joins TRBV7-9 to TRBJ2-5; weak D call: TRBD1 (5 bases). The V and J ends lost 2 bases and 2 bases respectively, with 12 bases between them. Germline assignment: CDR1 SEHNR and CDR2 FQNEAQ (reference sequence). This CDR3 contains 15 residues. The CDR3 sequence is CASSLPRWTQETQYF. CDR3 nucleotide sequence: TGTGCCAGCAGCTTACCCCGCTGGACACAAGAGACCCAGTACTTC.

This chain joins TRBV5-8 and TRBJ2-7, with D possibly matching TRBD2 (6 bases). CDR3 length equals 16 residues. Germline V gene lookup returns CDR1 SGHTS and CDR2 YDEGEE. V was pared by 4 bases and J by 4 bases, with 21 bases between. The CDR3 loop is CASSPGPGLELYEQYF. CDR3 sequence (DNA): TGTGCCAGCAGCCCCGGACCGGGACTCGAACTTTACGAGCAGTACTTC.

The chain recombines TRBV20-1 with TRBJ2-4; D is uncertain. V was trimmed by 3 bases and J by 0 bases, leaving 9 bases between them. Germline assignment: CDR1 DFQATT and CDR2 SNEGSKA (reference sequence). The CDR3 loop spans 14 amino acids. The CDR3 DNA reads TGCAGTGCTAGTCCCCGGTTAGCCAAAAACATTCAGTACTTC. It yields the protein CSASPRLAKNIQYF.

The chain is built from TRBV7-9 and TRBJ2-3; D possibly corresponds to TRBD2 (6 bases). The germline gives CDR1 SEHNR, CDR2 FQNEAQ (reference sequence). V was clipped by 6 bases and J by 2 bases, with 21 bases between them. This CDR3 comprises 17 residues. The CDR3 nucleotides are TGTGCCAGCAGACTAGCACCTTCGGGATCACTCACAGATACGCAGTATTTT. It specifies CASRLAPSGSLTDTQYF.

The rearrangement links TRBV7-2 to TRBJ2-7; the match to TRBD2 covers 7 bases. This CDR3 is 15 amino acids long. CDR1 and CDR2 (germline): SGHTA, FQGNSA. Unmatched junction bases numbered 7, after V lost 5 bases and J lost 0 bases. The CDR3 DNA sequence: TGTGCCAGCAGCCTCCGGGACTACTACTCCTACGAGCAGTACTTC. Its protein product is CASSLRDYYSYEQYF.

J is TRBJ2-4 and V is TRBV4-1, with D hard to call. Trimming cost V 0 bases and J 12 bases, with 15 bases left between them. This CDR3 comprises 14 residues. CDR1 MGHRA and CDR2 YSYEKL come from the germline V gene. The CDR3 protein is CASSQDPTAYDQYF. DNA of the CDR3: TGCGCCAGCAGCCAAGACCCCACGGCCTACGATCAGTACTTC.

The chain joins TRBV2 to TRBJ2-7, with 9 bases identical to TRBD2. The length of the CDR3 is 14 residues. In germline, CDR1 is SNHLY, CDR2 FYNNEI. The trim removed 4 bases at V and 4 bases at J, leaving 5 bases unmatched. The CDR3 region has the DNA TGTGCCAGCAGTGCTAGCGGGAAGGGTTACGAGCAGTACTTC. As protein: CASSASGKGYEQYF. Together with reference TRBV2 and TRBJ2-7, the CDR3 gives the full variable domain: EPEVTQTPSHQVTQMGQEVILRCVPISNHLYFYWYRQILGQKVEFLVSFYNNEISEKSEIFDDQFSVERPDGSNFTLKIRSTKLEDSAMYFCASSASGKGYEQYFGPGTRLTVT.

This clonotype was counted many times. The J gene is TRBJ1-2, the V gene TRBV4-2; D may be TRBD1 (5 bases). The CDR3 contains 14 residues. V lost 0 bases, J lost 5 bases, and 10 bases lay in between. Germline CDR1 LGHNA, CDR2 YNFKEQ. The CDR3 DNA follows: TGTGCCAGCAGCCAAGATACGACAGTATATGGCTACACCTTC. Translated: CASSQDTTVYGYTF.

The rearrangement joins TRBV12-3 or TRBV12-4 to TRBJ2-5; D is perhaps TRBD2 (6 bases). The CDR3 extends over 13 amino acids. V lost 6 bases to trimming and J lost 5 bases, with 13 bases between them. Here the CDR3 reads CASRLARRETQYF. CDR3 in DNA: TGTGCCAGCAGACTAGCCCGGCGGGAGACCCAGTACTTC.

The table lists this clonotype with a few counts. The gene calls are TRBV20-1 and TRBJ2-7, with D possibly being TRBD2 (6 bases). The assigned J gene may be wrong: the sequence end matches TRBJ2-5 better. The CDR3 consists of 15 residues. Germline CDR1 is DFQATT and CDR2 is SNEGSKA (reference sequence). CDR3 nucleotides: TGCAGTGCTAGTCCCGTGACTAGTGGGTCGGAGACCCAGTACTTC. This codes for CSASPVTSGSETQYF.

This chain links TRBV6-2 or TRBV6-3 with TRBJ2-1, with D maybe TRBD2 (6 bases). Germline CDR1 and CDR2: MNHEY and SVGEGT. Trimming stripped 6 bases from V and 6 bases from J, with 9 bases between. The CDR3 totals 12 residues. The CDR3 protein is CASSGGSNEQFF. CDR3 sequence (DNA): TGTGCCAGCAGCGGAGGGTCCAATGAGCAGTTCTTC.

This chain connects TRBV4-1 to TRBJ1-2, with TRBD1 identical over 7 bases. Germline trimming cut 0 bases from V and 4 bases from J; bases unmatched to any gene: 5. The germline gives CDR1 MGHRA, CDR2 YSYEKL. The CDR3 sequence is 15 residues long. CDR3 sequence reads: CASSQDDQGGYGYTF. The CDR3 nucleotides are TGCGCCAGCAGCCAAGATGACCAGGGGGGCTATGGCTACACCTTC.

The chain is built from TRBV9 and TRBJ1-1, with D unresolved. Germline V lookup: CDR1 SGDLS, CDR2 YYNGEE. V was trimmed by 0 bases and J by 3 bases, leaving 9 bases between them. This CDR3 contains 14 residues. CDR3 loop: CASSVAPTHTEAFF. As DNA, the CDR3 is TGTGCCAGCAGCGTAGCCCCTACCCACACTGAAGCTTTCTTT. Drawing the rest from reference TRBV9 and TRBJ1-1, the complete variable domain is DSGVTQTPKHLITATGQRVTLRCSPRSGDLSVYWYQQSLDQGLQFLIQYYNGEERAKGNILERFSAQQFPDLHSELNLSSLELGDSALYFCASSVAPTHTEAFFGQGTRLTVV.

This clonotype was picked up many times. The rearrangement links TRBV10-3 to TRBJ2-7; 12 bases align to TRBD1. The CDR3 consists of 15 residues. V lost 1 base, J lost 3 bases, and 1 base stayed unmatched. The germline gives CDR1 ENHRY, CDR2 SYGVKD. CDR3 region: CAISEWDRGRYEQYF. The CDR3 DNA is TGTGCCATCAGTGAGTGGGACAGGGGGCGCTACGAGCAGTACTTC.

The chain has TRBV6-2 or TRBV6-3 and TRBJ2-5; 12 bases match TRBD2. With the DNA end fitting TRBJ2-7 better, the J assignment may be wrong. This CDR3 is 14 amino acids long. CDR1 is MNHEY and CDR2 is SVGEGT in the germline V gene. CDR3 in DNA: TGTGCCAGCAGTTTGACTAGCGGGAGTCACGAGCAGTACTTC. Translated, it gives CASSLTSGSHEQYF.

The V and J genes are TRBV27 and TRBJ2-7; 9 nucleotides match TRBD2. The CDR3 is made up of 16 amino acids. Germline V CDR1 and CDR2: MNHEY, SMNVEV (reference sequence). The trim removed 3 bases at V and 3 bases at J, leaving 9 bases unmatched. CDR3 DNA sequence: TGTGCCAGCAGTTTCTGGGGACTAGCAGATTACTACGAGCAGTACTTC. This sequence encodes CASSFWGLADYYEQYF.

Concerning this clonotype: This clone may be a read error of a much larger clone one base away. The V and J genes are TRBV7-9 and TRBJ2-6, with D tentatively TRBD1 (5 bases). The CDR3 has 14 residues. The V gene's germline CDR1 is SEHNR and CDR2 FQNEAQ (reference sequence). The CDR3 spells CASSKDSGASVLTF. CDR3 nucleotide sequence: TGTGCCAGCAGCAAAGACTCTGGGGCCAGCGTCCTGACTTTC.

The chain links TRBV5-1 to TRBJ2-1; no reliable D call. The J call may be wrong; the DNA end is better matched by TRBJ2-7. This CDR3 region has 15 residues. Germline values: CDR1 SGHRS, CDR2 YFSETQ. The CDR3 DNA reads as TGCGCCAGCAGCGTGGACCGAGGCCCCTACAATGAGCAGTACTTC. The encoded protein is CASSVDRGPYNEQYF.

This clonotype came up a few times. The genes are TRBV27 and TRBJ2-3; the D is unclear. Trimming removed 3 bases from V and 4 bases from J, with 11 bases in between. Germline V CDR1 and CDR2: MNHEY, SMNVEV (reference sequence). The CDR3 is 14 residues long. This CDR3 reads CASSFHPPADTQYF. CDR3 sequence (DNA): TGTGCCAGCAGTTTCCACCCGCCAGCAGATACGCAGTATTTT.

The V call is TRBV9, the J call TRBJ2-2; TRBD1 is a possible D gene (6 bases). The ends were cut back, 2 bases at V and 7 bases at J, with 18 bases in the middle. Germline V CDR1 and CDR2: SGDLS, YYNGEE. CDR3 size: 16 residues. In nucleotides, the CDR3 is TGTGCCAGCAGCGTCTCCGCTGGCTTACAGGGCGGGGAGCTGTTTTTT. Its translation: CASSVSAGLQGGELFF.

In its sample, this clonotype was seen a few times. The chain carries TRBV6-6 and TRBJ2-5, with 10 bases lining up with TRBD2. CDR3 length equals 14 residues. CDR1 and CDR2 from the germline V gene are MNHNY and SVGAGI (reference sequence). J lost 5 bases, V lost 5 bases, and 5 bases had no gene match. DNA for the CDR3: TGTGCCAGCAGTGGGACTAGCGTCGGGGAGACCCAGTACTTC. Amino acid sequence: CASSGTSVGETQYF.

This sequence joins TRBV7-2 and TRBJ2-1; 9 bases are shared with TRBD2. Matching the DNA end better, TRBJ2-7 makes the J call doubtful. The germline V gene encodes CDR1 SGHTA and CDR2 FQGNSA. The CDR3 extends over 15 amino acids. Here the CDR3 DNA reads TGTGCCAGCAGCGTAGGGACTAGCTTCTACAATGAGCAGTACTTC. It codes for CASSVGTSFYNEQYF.

This clonotype was found many times. V is TRBV2 and J is TRBJ1-2; TRBD1 might be the D (6 bases). The ends were cut back, 6 bases at V and 2 bases at J, with 13 bases in the middle. Per the germline V gene, CDR1 is SNHLY and CDR2 is FYNNEI. This CDR3 has 14 amino acids. CDR3 in amino acids: CASSAGQSNYGYTF. The CDR3 coding sequence is TGTGCCAGCAGCGCCGGACAGTCCAACTATGGCTACACCTTC.

This clonotype was detected only a few times. V usage is TRBV20-1 and J usage is TRBJ1-4, with no clear D. V was trimmed by 0 bases and J by 4 bases, leaving 3 bases between them. The CDR3 is 12 amino acids. In germline, CDR1 is DFQATT, CDR2 SNEGSKA (reference sequence). Here the CDR3 DNA reads TGCAGTGCTAGAGACAGTAATGAAAAACTGTTTTTT. This translates into CSARDSNEKLFF.

The rearrangement links TRBV4-2 to TRBJ1-6, with unresolved D. The CDR3 runs 13 residues. The ends were cut back, 2 bases at V and 8 bases at J, with 7 bases in the middle. Germline V gene lookup returns CDR1 LGHNA and CDR2 YNFKEQ. This CDR3 is CASSQLLDSPLHF. The CDR3 nucleotides read TGTGCCAGCAGCCAACTATTGGATTCACCCCTCCACTTT.

This clonotype occurred a few times. The rearrangement links TRBV10-3 to TRBJ2-3, with D hard to call. CDR3 length: 14 residues. V lost 10 bases and J 6 bases, leaving 20 bases between the germline ends. Per the germline V gene, CDR1 is ENHRY and CDR2 is SYGVKD. The CDR3 coding sequence is TGTGCCAACCCCCTCCGTCTTTGGACGGATACGCAGTATTTT. Protein sequence: CANPLRLWTDTQYF.

The chain employs TRBV7-2 and TRBJ2-2; no reliable D call. Germline values: CDR1 SGHTA, CDR2 FQGNSA. The CDR3 totals 14 residues. V lost 6 bases and J lost 0, with 8 bases in between. CDR3 protein: CASSLTANTGELFF. The CDR3 bases are TGTGCCAGCAGTTTGACGGCGAACACCGGGGAGCTGTTTTTT.

This clonotype occurred a few times. The rearrangement uses TRBV9 and TRBJ2-3; D possibly matches TRBD1 or TRBD2 (5 bases each). The CDR3 is 16 residues long. The V gene lost 0 bases and the J gene lost 2 bases, with 13 bases spanning the gap. Germline V gene sequence: CDR1 SGDLS, CDR2 YYNGEE. The CDR3 DNA reads as TGTGCCAGCAGCGTAGGAGGGGCCCACCTCACAGATACGCAGTATTTT. Protein sequence: CASSVGGAHLTDTQYF.

About this clonotype: This may come from a read error, since a much larger clone is one base off. This sequence joins TRBV12-3 or TRBV12-4 and TRBJ2-5; D is possibly TRBD2 (5 bases). The DNA end lines up better with TRBJ2-7; the J call may be wrong. The CDR3 loop spans 15 amino acids. The CDR3 region is CASNLQDRLSYEQYF. DNA for the CDR3: TGTGCCAGCAACCTCCAGGACCGACTATCCTACGAGCAGTACTTC.